Shown below are 29 T cell receptor beta chains from a single sample sequenced in a study of blood T cell repertoires in COVID-19. The repertoire was sequenced with immunoSEQ multiplex PCR; TCRdb's copy has only in-frame clones and lacks some. The sample includes almost 300,000 clones, more than 75% of them seen just once. Sequenced sample: peripheral blood. The receptors stem from an older man with acute or convalescent COVID-19.

V is TRBV9 and J is TRBJ1-5; tentative D call: TRBD1 (5 bases). The CDR3 is 15 amino acids. The V end was cut by 0 bases, the J end by 3 bases, with 10 bases between. The germline V gene has CDR1 SGDLS and CDR2 YYNGEE. The CDR3 region is CASSVGGHDNQPQHF. The CDR3 nucleotides are TGTGCCAGCAGCGTAGGTGGACATGACAATCAGCCCCAGCATTTT.

The rearrangement joins TRBV7-2 to TRBJ2-7; TRBD2 agrees at 9 bases. The germline V gene has CDR1 SGHTA and CDR2 FQGNSA. The CDR3 totals 14 residues. Trimming cost V 3 bases and J 6 bases; bases outside gene matches: 6. The CDR3 sequence is CASSFLREGREQYF. Written as DNA, the CDR3 is TGTGCCAGCAGCTTTTTGCGGGAGGGCCGCGAGCAGTACTTC.

The CDR3 DNA reads TGTGCCAGCAGCTTATCCGGAGAAGAGACCCAGTACTTC. Translation: CASSLSGEETQYF. The rearrangement links TRBV7-7 to TRBJ2-5; D is unclear. The germline V gene encodes CDR1 SSHAT and CDR2 FNYEAQ (reference sequence). V lost 2 bases to trimming and J lost 3 bases, with 7 bases between them. The CDR3 totals 13 residues.

This chain uses TRBV10-3 with TRBJ2-3, with D possibly matching TRBD1 (8 bases). CDR3 length equals 15 residues. Per germline, CDR1 ENHRY and CDR2 SYGVKD. With 5 bases removed from V and 1 base from J, the gap between germline ends came to 13 bases. This chain's CDR3 is CAISSTGGGTDTQYF. The CDR3 region has the DNA TGTGCCATCAGTTCCACAGGGGGGGGCACAGATACGCAGTATTTT.

The rearrangement uses TRBV19 and TRBJ2-1; D uncertain. The V end lost 5 bases, the J end lost 0 bases, and 8 bases lay between the germline ends. This CDR3 comprises 14 residues. The germline V gene encodes CDR1 LNHDA and CDR2 SQIVND (reference sequence). The CDR3 sequence: CASSPNPSYNEQFF. DNA of the CDR3: TGTGCCAGTAGTCCTAATCCCTCCTACAATGAGCAGTTCTTC.

V gene TRBV5-1 combines with J gene TRBJ1-6, with 9 bases matching TRBD1. After removal of 3 bases from V and 6 bases from J, the junction contained 4 bases not matched to a gene. The CDR3 has 15 residues. In germline, CDR1 is SGHRS, CDR2 YFSETQ. The CDR3 spells CASSWGQGGNSPLHF. The CDR3 DNA is TGCGCCAGCAGCTGGGGACAGGGTGGTAATTCACCCCTCCACTTT.

The chain carries TRBV9 and TRBJ2-1; TRBD1 agrees at 11 bases. V lost 4 bases to trimming and J lost 3 bases; unmatched junction nucleotides: 3. The CDR3 has 15 amino acids. CDR1 is SGDLS, CDR2 YYNGEE, per germline. In DNA, the CDR3 is TGTGCCAGCAGCCTGGGGACAGGGGGCTACAATGAGCAGTTCTTC. It codes for CASSLGTGGYNEQFF.

The chain recombines TRBV7-8 with TRBJ2-5, with 10 bases identical to TRBD2. V lost 0 bases and J lost 13; bases outside the gene matches: 5. Germline CDR1 and CDR2: SGHVS and FQNEAQ. This CDR3 is 13 amino acids long. The DNA of the CDR3 is TGTGCCAGCAGCTTAGCCTCAGCGGGAGGGGGGTACTTC. This codes for CASSLASAGGGYF.

The chain links TRBV7-9 to TRBJ2-5; 11 bases match TRBD2. The V gene's germline CDR1 is SEHNR and CDR2 FQNEAQ (reference sequence). The V gene end was trimmed by 5 bases and the J gene end by 5 bases; junction bases not matched to a gene: 7. The CDR3 loop spans 15 amino acids. The CDR3 coding sequence is TGTGCCAGCAGCCCCCAACTAGCGGGAGTTGAGACCCAGTACTTC. Translating it yields CASSPQLAGVETQYF.

V usage is TRBV27 and J usage is TRBJ2-3, with D perhaps TRBD1 (6 bases). Trimming shortened V by 2 bases and J by 3 bases, and 15 bases separated the two germline ends. CDR3 length equals 16 residues. Looked up from germline, CDR1 is MNHEY and CDR2 is SMNVEV (reference sequence). The chain's CDR3 is CASSLRRQGFTDTQYF. Here the CDR3 DNA reads TGTGCCAGCAGTTTAAGGCGGCAGGGGTTTACAGATACGCAGTATTTT.

CDR3 amino acids: CASSSHMGRGTEAFF. CDR3 nucleotide sequence: TGTGCCAGCAGTTCCCACATGGGTCGCGGCACTGAAGCTTTCTTT. The chain couples TRBV28 to TRBJ1-1, with D hard to call. The germline V gene has CDR1 MDHEN and CDR2 SYDVKM. The CDR3 sequence is 15 residues long. The V gene lost 4 bases and the J gene lost 4 bases, with 16 bases spanning the gap.

In its sample, this clone was seen once. Other DNA sequences in the sample encode the same CDR3. The chain has TRBV5-6 and TRBJ1-5, with D hard to call. The germline V and J ends were trimmed by 2 bases and 0 bases, with 9 bases remaining between them. Germline loops: CDR1 SGHDT, CDR2 YYEEEE. This CDR3 contains 15 residues. Written as DNA, the CDR3 is TGTGCCAGCAGCTTAACGGGTTATAGCAATCAGCCCCAGCATTTT. It specifies CASSLTGYSNQPQHF.

The chain combines TRBV5-6 with TRBJ1-6, with 10 nucleotides matching TRBD1. Germline V gene data show CDR1 as SGHDT and CDR2 as YYEEEE. The CDR3 extends over 17 amino acids. The ends lost 1 base at V and 10 bases at J; junction bases unmatched: 11. CDR3 amino acids: CASSLRRTGGDGSPLHF. For the CDR3, the DNA is TGTGCCAGCAGCTTGAGACGGACAGGGGGTGACGGGTCACCCCTCCACTTT. Full variable domain (missing parts from reference TRBV5-6 and TRBJ1-6): DAGVTQSPTHLIKTRGQQVTLRCSPKSGHDTVSWYQQALGQGPQFIFQYYEEEERQRGNFPDRFSGHQFPNYSSELNVNALLLGDSALYLCASSLRRTGGDGSPLHFGNGTRLTVT.

The J gene is TRBJ2-5, the V gene TRBV7-2; 8 bases are a match to TRBD2. The germline CDR1 and CDR2 sequences are SGHTA and FQGNSA. V gave up 1 base and J gave up 5 bases; unmatched junction bases: 9. This CDR3 comprises 16 residues. The CDR3 region is CASSLDRTGGLETQYF. DNA of the CDR3: TGTGCCAGCAGCTTAGATAGGACGGGAGGGCTGGAGACCCAGTACTTC.

The CDR3 coding sequence is TGCGCCAGCAGCTCACAGGCGATCCAAGAGACCCAGTACTTC. As protein: CASSSQAIQETQYF. The chain employs TRBV5-1 and TRBJ2-5; TRBD1 might be the D (5 bases). This CDR3 has 14 residues. Trimming stripped 3 bases from V and 1 base from J, with 10 bases between. Germline V CDR1 and CDR2: SGHRS, YFSETQ.

The V and J genes are TRBV7-2 and TRBJ2-2; 8 nucleotides line up with TRBD1. This CDR3 contains 16 residues. In germline, CDR1 is SGHTA, CDR2 FQGNSA. Losses at the gene ends were 2 bases for V and 4 bases for J; bases not matched to a gene: 6. The CDR3 nucleotides read TGTGCCAGCAGCTTAAACCAGGGGGCTGCCACCGGGGAGCTGTTTTTT. Translating it yields CASSLNQGAATGELFF.

J is TRBJ1-1 and V is TRBV5-6; D gene unclear. Trimming took off 2 bases at V and 1 base at J, with 3 bases between the two ends. Germline V gene lookup returns CDR1 SGHDT and CDR2 YYEEEE. CDR3 size: 12 residues. The CDR3 loop is CASSFQNTEAFF. CDR3 nucleotide sequence: TGTGCCAGCAGCTTTCAGAACACTGAAGCTTTCTTT.

The chain couples TRBV28 to TRBJ1-1; TRBD1 agrees at 7 bases. With V trimmed by 4 bases and J by 10 bases, 9 bases remained unmatched. CDR1 is MDHEN, CDR2 SYDVKM, per germline. This CDR3 has 13 amino acids. CDR3 nucleotide sequence: TGTGCCAGCAGTTCACCATTGACAGGGTTAGCTTTCTTT. This codes for CASSSPLTGLAFF.

This chain uses TRBV12-2 with TRBJ1-1; whether TRBD1, the table's D call, matches the DNA was not checked. TRBV12-2 is flagged as a pseudogene. The CDR3 spans 17 residues. DNA of the CDR3: TGTGCAAGTCGCTTAGTGGGTGGACAGGGGGCGAACACTGAAGCTTTCTTT. Translation: CASRLVGGQGANTEAFF.

The chain combines TRBV7-2 with TRBJ2-5; a possible D gene is TRBD1 (6 bases). V gave up 6 bases and J gave up 1 base, with 18 bases separating them. The germline V gene encodes CDR1 SGHTA and CDR2 FQGNSA. The CDR3 sequence is 16 residues long. The chain's CDR3 is CASRSVSTGLQETQYF. The CDR3 nucleotides are TGTGCCAGCAGGTCAGTTTCGACAGGACTCCAAGAGACCCAGTACTTC.

The rearrangement joins TRBV27 to TRBJ1-6; perhaps TRBD1 as D (5 bases). The germline V and J ends were trimmed by 3 bases and 0 bases, with 12 bases remaining between them. Germline CDR1 and CDR2: MNHEY and SMNVEV (reference sequence). This CDR3 has 17 amino acids. The chain's CDR3 is CASSFREGSSYNSPLHF. The CDR3 DNA reads TGTGCCAGCAGTTTCAGGGAGGGGAGCTCCTATAATTCACCCCTCCACTTT.

By frequency in the sample, this clone is medium-sized (0.01 to 0.1%). The rearrangement uses TRBV5-6 and TRBJ2-7, with TRBD1 identical over 9 bases. After removal of 3 bases from V and 0 bases from J, the junction contained 7 bases not matched to a gene. The CDR3 runs 16 residues. CDR1 SGHDT and CDR2 YYEEEE come from the germline V gene. The CDR3 DNA is TGTGCCAGCAGCTACGGACAGGGGCTTAGCTCCTACGAGCAGTACTTC. It is translated as CASSYGQGLSSYEQYF.

Only one count was recorded for this clone. J is TRBJ2-1 and V is TRBV19; D perhaps matches TRBD1 (7 bases). Trimming removed 7 bases from V and 4 bases from J, with 14 bases in between. The CDR3 covers 14 residues. The germline V gene encodes CDR1 LNHDA and CDR2 SQIVND (reference sequence). The chain's CDR3 is CASKSRGEYNEQFF. The CDR3 bases are TGTGCCAGTAAAAGCAGGGGGGAGTACAATGAGCAGTTCTTC.

V is TRBV28 and J is TRBJ2-3; 8 bases align to TRBD2. This CDR3 comprises 13 residues. CDR1 is MDHEN and CDR2 is SYDVKM in the germline V gene. V gave up 5 bases and J gave up 5 bases; unmatched junction bases: 3. The CDR3 loop is CASSRGGRDTQYF. In DNA form, the CDR3 reads TGTGCCAGCAGTCGGGGGGGGCGAGATACGCAGTATTTT.

The chain employs TRBV29-1 and TRBJ2-7; a possible D gene is TRBD1 (5 bases). The CDR3 spans 11 residues. Trimming left V 4 bases short and J 5 bases short, with 9 bases between. Germline V gene sequence: CDR1 SQVTM, CDR2 ANQGSEA. The chain's CDR3 is CSVGQRDEQYF. In nucleotides, the CDR3 is TGCAGCGTTGGACAGCGCGACGAGCAGTACTTC.

The genes are TRBV10-1 and TRBJ1-1; no clear D. Germline values: CDR1 WNHNN, CDR2 SYGVQD (reference sequence). The CDR3 is 13 residues long. V gave up 4 bases and J gave up 3 bases, with 9 bases separating them. The CDR3 reads CASSAGVDTEAFF. CDR3 DNA sequence: TGCGCCAGCAGTGCCGGGGTGGACACTGAAGCTTTCTTT.

This chain links TRBV6-5 with TRBJ1-6; 10 nucleotides agree with TRBD1. The CDR3 covers 15 residues. V lost 9 bases to trimming and J lost 4 bases; unmatched junction nucleotides: 6. Germline-derived CDR1 and CDR2 are MNHEY and SVGAGI. CDR3 residues: CASGTGAAYNSPLHF. In DNA form, the CDR3 reads TGTGCCAGTGGGACAGGGGCAGCTTATAATTCACCCCTCCACTTT.

The J gene is TRBJ2-7, the V gene TRBV5-5; 12 bases are a match to TRBD2. Germline trimming cut 4 bases from V and 0 bases from J; bases unmatched to any gene: 8. The CDR3 contains 17 residues. Germline CDR1 reads SGHKS; CDR2 reads YYEKEE (reference sequence). The CDR3 region is CASSLDPGLAGSYEQYF. As DNA, the CDR3 is TGTGCCAGCAGCCTCGATCCGGGACTAGCGGGCTCCTACGAGCAGTACTTC.

This chain joins TRBV6-5 and TRBJ1-6; D not certain. Per germline, CDR1 MNHEY and CDR2 SVGAGI. The CDR3 runs 16 residues. Trimming removed 0 bases from V and 7 bases from J, with 13 bases in between. For the CDR3, the DNA is TGTGCCAGCAGTTACTCTCGCACCTTAACAAATTCACCCCTCCACTTT. This sequence encodes CASSYSRTLTNSPLHF.